The sequence of this T cell receptor beta chain was determined in a study of CD8+ T cells in alopecia areata. V lost 1 base, J lost 0 bases, and 4 bases stayed unmatched. This CDR3 contains 16 residues. Germline CDR1 is MGHDK and CDR2 is SYGVNS. Extraction of RNA preceded its reverse transcription into cDNA, which served as the sequencing template. Only in-frame clones appear in the TCRdb table, and some are missing; sequencing was by immunoSEQ multiplex PCR. The repertoire holds more than 95,000 clones, with less than 70% as singletons. Sample: CD4+ T cells sorted from blood. The sequence was obtained from a human donor in good health. The gene calls are TRBV25-1 and TRBJ2-3; 7 nucleotides line up with TRBD2. DNA of the CDR3: TGTGCCAGCAGTGAATCAAGCGGGGTTAGCACAGATACGCAGTATTTT. Translating it yields CASSESSGVSTDTQYF.